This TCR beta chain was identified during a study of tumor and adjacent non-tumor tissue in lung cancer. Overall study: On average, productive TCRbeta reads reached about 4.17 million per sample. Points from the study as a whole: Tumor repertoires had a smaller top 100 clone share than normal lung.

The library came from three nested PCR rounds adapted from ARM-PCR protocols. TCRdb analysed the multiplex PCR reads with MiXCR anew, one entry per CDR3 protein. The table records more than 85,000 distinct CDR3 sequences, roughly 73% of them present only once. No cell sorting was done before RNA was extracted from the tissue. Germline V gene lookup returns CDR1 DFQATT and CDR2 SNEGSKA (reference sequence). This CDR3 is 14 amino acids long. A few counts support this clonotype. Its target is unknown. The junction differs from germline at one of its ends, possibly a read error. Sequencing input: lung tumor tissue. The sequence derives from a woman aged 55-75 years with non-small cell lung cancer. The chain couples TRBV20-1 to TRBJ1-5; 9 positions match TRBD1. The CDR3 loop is CSTSPSTGGEAQHF. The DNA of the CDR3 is TGCAGTACTAGCCCCTCGACAGGGGGTGAAGCCCAGCATTTT.